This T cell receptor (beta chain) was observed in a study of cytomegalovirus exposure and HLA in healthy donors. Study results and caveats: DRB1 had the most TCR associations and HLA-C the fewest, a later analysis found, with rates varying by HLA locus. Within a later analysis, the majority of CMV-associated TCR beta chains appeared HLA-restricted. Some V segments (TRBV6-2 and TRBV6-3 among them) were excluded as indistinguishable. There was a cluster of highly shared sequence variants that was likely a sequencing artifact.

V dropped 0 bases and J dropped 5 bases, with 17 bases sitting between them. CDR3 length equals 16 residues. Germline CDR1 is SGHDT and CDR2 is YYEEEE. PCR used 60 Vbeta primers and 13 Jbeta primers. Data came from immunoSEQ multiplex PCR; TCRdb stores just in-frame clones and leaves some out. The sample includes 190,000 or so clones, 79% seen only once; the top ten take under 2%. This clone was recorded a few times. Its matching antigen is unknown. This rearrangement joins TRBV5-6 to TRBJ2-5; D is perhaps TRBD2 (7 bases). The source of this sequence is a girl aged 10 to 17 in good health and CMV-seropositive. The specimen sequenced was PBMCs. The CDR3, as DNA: TGTGCCAGCAGCTTGGGGTTGCGGGGGCCGGGGGAGACCCAGTACTTC. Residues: CASSLGLRGPGETQYF.